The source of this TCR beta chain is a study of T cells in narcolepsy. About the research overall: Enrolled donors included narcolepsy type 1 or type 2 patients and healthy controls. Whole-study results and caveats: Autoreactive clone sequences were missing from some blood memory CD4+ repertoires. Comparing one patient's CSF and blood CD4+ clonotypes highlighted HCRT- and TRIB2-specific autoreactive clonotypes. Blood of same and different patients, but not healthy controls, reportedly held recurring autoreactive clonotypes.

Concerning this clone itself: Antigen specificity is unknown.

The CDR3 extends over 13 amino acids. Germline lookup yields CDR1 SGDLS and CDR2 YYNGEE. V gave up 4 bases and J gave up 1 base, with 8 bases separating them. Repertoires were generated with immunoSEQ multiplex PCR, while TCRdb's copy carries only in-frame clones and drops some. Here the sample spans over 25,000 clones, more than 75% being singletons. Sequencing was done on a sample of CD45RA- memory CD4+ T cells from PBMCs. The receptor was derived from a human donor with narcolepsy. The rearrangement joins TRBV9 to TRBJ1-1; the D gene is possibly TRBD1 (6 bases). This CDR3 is CASSLQGNTEAFF. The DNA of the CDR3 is TGTGCCAGCAGCCTACAGGGGAACACTGAAGCTTTCTTT.